One and the same sample provided the 30 T cell receptor beta chains below, sequenced in a study of CD8+CD57+ T cells in acquired aplastic anemia (dated by TCRdb to 2017 to 2018). Patients chosen for sequencing had shown expansion of CD8+CD57+ cells by flow cytometry. The run used an Illumina HiSeq 2000. Genomic DNA served as template for TCR beta VDJ combination and CDR3 sequence profiling. TCRdb reprocessing: public reads trimmed at Q25 with fastp, clones called with MiXCR, in-frame beta chains kept. CDR3 protein duplicates are merged, each entry listing the most common genes and DNA. This sample gives 200,000 to 250,000 distinct CDR3 sequences in total; 65% of them show up just once. The ten largest clones add up to around 50% of the sample. The material sequenced was sorted CD4+, CD8+, or CD8+CD57+ T cells (not recorded which) from PBMCs. Every receptor here comes from a human donor with aplastic anemia.

The table lists this clonotype with a count of one. The chain carries TRBV19 and TRBJ1-1, with TRBD1 identical over 8 bases. Per the germline V gene, CDR1 is LNHDA and CDR2 is SQIVND (reference sequence). The CDR3 covers 14 residues. V trimming: 4 bases; J trimming: 5 bases; junction bases outside the gene matches: 6. The CDR3 nucleotides read TGTGCCAGTAGTACGACAGGGGTGGGTACTGAAGCTTTCTTT. Encoded protein: CASSTTGVGTEAFF.

This clonotype was observed once. The V call is TRBV24-1, the J call TRBJ2-1; unclear D gene. CDR3 length: 13 residues. Trimming removed 9 bases from V and 2 bases from J, with 10 bases in between. Per the germline V gene, CDR1 is KGHDR and CDR2 is SFDVKD. The CDR3 here is CATGPRTYNEQFF. The CDR3 DNA reads TGTGCCACCGGCCCGAGGACCTACAATGAGCAGTTCTTC.

The CDR3 region has the DNA TGTGCCAGCGGGTCAGGATCAAATAGCAATCAGCCCCAGCATTTT. It codes for CASGSGSNSNQPQHF. The chain links TRBV7-9 to TRBJ1-5; D not certain. Trimming pared 8 bases from V and 0 bases from J, leaving 14 bases between. The CDR3 contains 15 residues. Germline loops: CDR1 SEHNR, CDR2 FQNEAQ (reference sequence).

This clonotype was recorded a few times. J is TRBJ1-1 and V is TRBV20-1, with D unclear. CDR1 is DFQATT and CDR2 is SNEGSKA in the germline V gene (reference sequence). Deletions cut 3 bases from V and 6 bases from J, with 8 bases between. The CDR3 consists of 11 residues. The CDR3 here is CSARLGPEAFF. The DNA for the CDR3 is TGCAGTGCTAGGTTGGGCCCTGAAGCTTTCTTT.

The chain has TRBV10-3 and TRBJ1-6; TRBD1 aligns across 7 bases. CDR3 length: 13 amino acids. V lost 11 bases, J lost 7 bases, and 8 bases stayed unmatched. In germline, CDR1 is ENHRY, CDR2 SYGVKD. CDR3 sequence reads: CALRTGLNSPLHF. The CDR3 nucleotides read TGTGCCCTTAGGACAGGCTTGAATTCACCCCTCCACTTT.

The table lists this clonotype with a few counts. This chain connects TRBV7-2 to TRBJ1-2, with D possibly being TRBD1 (6 bases). Germline CDR1 SGHTA, CDR2 FQGNSA. Trimming took 5 bases from V and 6 from J, leaving 16 bases between them. The CDR3 totals 14 residues. The CDR3, as DNA: TGTGCCAGCAGCGTCGACAGGCGAAGGGATGGCTACACCTTC. It specifies CASSVDRRRDGYTF.

This chain connects TRBV19 to TRBJ1-6; D is undetermined. CDR1 and CDR2 from the germline V gene are LNHDA and SQIVND (reference sequence). This CDR3 is built from 13 residues. The V gene lost 5 bases and the J gene lost 9 bases, with 11 bases spanning the gap. This chain's CDR3 is CASSPTGVSPLHF. The CDR3 DNA reads TGTGCCAGTAGTCCTACGGGAGTTTCACCCCTCCACTTT.

The chain employs TRBV19 and TRBJ1-2; 8 bases agree with TRBD1. Trimming took 8 bases from V and 3 from J; bases not matched to a gene: 5. The CDR3 extends over 13 amino acids. CDR1 and CDR2 from the germline V gene are LNHDA and SQIVND (reference sequence). The DNA for the CDR3 is TGTGCCAGTGGGACAGGCATTCACTATGGCTACACCTTC. Its translation is CASGTGIHYGYTF.

This clonotype appeared many times. V gene TRBV24-1 combines with J gene TRBJ2-5, with D tentatively TRBD1 (5 bases). From germline, CDR1 is KGHDR and CDR2 SFDVKD. The CDR3 totals 13 residues. V dropped 5 bases and J dropped 7 bases, with 13 bases sitting between them. The DNA of the CDR3 is TGTGCCACCAGTGCCCGGCAGGGTGGGACCCAGTACTTC. It yields the protein CATSARQGGTQYF.

A single count supports this clonotype. V and J are TRBV7-4 and TRBJ2-5, with D perhaps TRBD1 (6 bases). Trimming took off 5 bases at V and 7 bases at J, with 17 bases between the two ends. The germline gives CDR1 SGHVT, CDR2 SQSDAQ. The CDR3 totals 14 residues. Here the CDR3 DNA reads TGTGCCAGCAGCCAAGATTGGGACACCCCGACCCAGTACTTC. This gives the protein CASSQDWDTPTQYF.

There are many counts of this clonotype. The chain combines TRBV6-5 with TRBJ2-1; TRBD2 aligns across 9 bases. The germline gives CDR1 MNHEY, CDR2 SVGAGI. The V and J ends lost 5 bases and 4 bases, in that order; junction bases with no gene match: 6. The CDR3 loop spans 15 amino acids. The CDR3: CASSQAGGLYNEQFF. CDR3 nucleotide sequence: TGTGCCAGCAGTCAGGCGGGGGGGCTATACAATGAGCAGTTCTTC.

The chain carries TRBV5-4 and TRBJ1-2; no clear D. Germline V gene data show CDR1 as SGHNT and CDR2 as YYREEE (reference sequence). This CDR3 comprises 15 residues. The V end lost 0 bases, the J end lost 8 bases, and 17 bases lay between the germline ends. The CDR3 region is CASSLVGFPPRGYTF. CDR3 nucleotide sequence: TGTGCCAGCAGCTTGGTAGGTTTCCCCCCAAGAGGCTACACCTTC.

The chain uses TRBV7-9 and TRBJ2-7, with 8 bases lining up with TRBD2. The CDR3 is made up of 15 amino acids. The germline V gene encodes CDR1 SEHNR and CDR2 FQNEAQ (reference sequence). The V and J ends lost 5 bases and 0 bases, in that order; junction bases with no gene match: 6. The CDR3 is CASSRGGVSSYEQYF. In DNA, the CDR3 is TGTGCCAGCAGCCGGGGGGGGGTGAGCTCCTACGAGCAGTACTTC.

As for this clonotype: The junction and the germline gene differ at one end; a read error may be behind it. The chain has TRBV7-2 and TRBJ2-7; D gene unclear. The CDR3 has 12 residues. CDR1 SGHTA and CDR2 FQGNSA come from the germline V gene. The CDR3 sequence is CAGSLGAYEQYF. CDR3 nucleotide sequence: TGTGCCGGCAGCTTAGGAGCATACGAGCAGTACTTC.

CDR3 nucleotide sequence: TGCAGCGTGCCCGGGACAGGTTTCTACGAGCAGTACTTC. Translating gives CSVPGTGFYEQYF. V and J are TRBV29-1 and TRBJ2-7; TRBD1 aligns across 8 bases. V was pared by 6 bases and J by 3 bases, with 7 bases of the junction left unmatched. Germline CDR1 SQVTM, CDR2 ANQGSEA. This CDR3 is 13 amino acids long.

The chain links TRBV24-1 to TRBJ2-1, with D unclear. Germline V gives CDR1 KGHDR, CDR2 SFDVKD. The ends were cut back, 4 bases at V and 6 bases at J, with 12 bases in the middle. This CDR3 has 14 amino acids. The CDR3 region is CATSDHRKLNEQFF. The CDR3 DNA follows: TGTGCCACCAGTGACCACAGAAAACTCAATGAGCAGTTCTTC.

V gene TRBV15 combines with J gene TRBJ2-2, with D possibly matching TRBD1 (5 bases). Germline V gene lookup returns CDR1 LNHNV and CDR2 YYDKDF (reference sequence). V was trimmed by 1 base and J by 6 bases, leaving 15 bases between them. The CDR3 has 16 amino acids. The CDR3 loop is CATSRAIGVSSGELFF. DNA of the CDR3: TGTGCCACCAGCAGAGCGATAGGGGTATCGTCCGGGGAGCTGTTTTTT.

CDR3 loop: CASSLAGSVTNTQYF. CDR3 nucleotide sequence: TGTGCCAGCAGCTTAGCAGGTAGCGTCACTAATACGCAGTATTTT. The chain couples TRBV7-8 to TRBJ2-3, with a possible D match to TRBD2 (5 bases). Germline V gene data show CDR1 as SGHVS and CDR2 as FQNEAQ. The CDR3 has 15 amino acids. V shed 0 bases and J shed 7 bases, with 14 bases lying between them. Complete variable domain (other parts from reference TRBV7-8 and TRBJ2-3): GAGVSQSPRYKVAKRGQDVALRCDPISGHVSLFWYQQALGQGPEFLTYFQNEAQLDKSGLPSDRFFAERPEGSVSTLKIQRTQQEDSAVYLCASSLAGSVTNTQYFGPGTRLTVL.

The chain carries TRBV6-5 and TRBJ2-7; D may be TRBD1 (6 bases). Deletions cut 7 bases from V and 6 bases from J, with 13 bases between. Germline CDR1 and CDR2: MNHEY and SVGAGI. The CDR3 length is 12 residues. The CDR3 loop is CASNWGPGEQYF. The CDR3 DNA sequence: TGTGCCAGCAATTGGGGGCCGGGCGAGCAGTACTTC.

V is TRBV20-1 and J is TRBJ2-1; perhaps TRBD2 as D (5 bases). Germline V gene sequence: CDR1 DFQATT, CDR2 SNEGSKA (reference sequence). V was shortened by 5 bases and J by 9 bases, with 14 bases between the two germline ends. CDR3 length: 12 amino acids. In DNA form, the CDR3 reads TGCAGTGCTCGGGATAAGGAGGCTGAGCAGTTCTTC. Translating it yields CSARDKEAEQFF.

The count of this clonotype is one. At one end, the junction sequence differs from germline, possibly due to a read error. This chain connects TRBV20-1 to TRBJ1-2; TRBD1 might be the D (5 bases). The V gene's germline CDR1 is DFQATT and CDR2 SNEGSKA (reference sequence). The length of the CDR3 is 13 residues. The CDR3 DNA follows: TGCAGTGCTGAACCCGGGACTGACTATGGCTACGCCTTC. Its translation: CSAEPGTDYGYAF.

The rearrangement links TRBV5-1 to TRBJ2-7, with D possibly TRBD1 on 6 matching bases. Trimming removed 0 bases from V and 1 base from J, with 14 bases in between. This CDR3 has 16 residues. Per the germline V gene, CDR1 is SGHRS and CDR2 is YFSETQ. In DNA form, the CDR3 reads TGCGCCAGCAGCTTGGGCGCAGGGGATGGATCCTACGAGCAGTACTTC. This encodes CASSLGAGDGSYEQYF.

This chain links TRBV4-1 with TRBJ2-7; D is ambiguous. Germline CDR1 is MGHRA and CDR2 is YSYEKL. Trimming stripped 1 base from V and 2 bases from J, with 6 bases between. This CDR3 contains 13 residues. The CDR3 region is CASSQGSTYEQYF. The CDR3 region has the DNA TGCGCCAGCAGCCAAGGCAGCACCTACGAGCAGTACTTC.

The V call is TRBV6-5, the J call TRBJ2-7, with a possible D match to TRBD2 (5 bases). V dropped 3 bases and J dropped 6 bases, with 9 bases sitting between them. Germline CDR1 is MNHEY and CDR2 is SVGAGI. The length of the CDR3 is 12 residues. CDR3 region: CASSYRAGEQYF. CDR3 coding DNA: TGTGCCAGCAGTTATAGGGCGGGCGAGCAGTACTTC.

The CDR3 is CASSQDLTGKDNQPQHF. CDR3 bases: TGTGCCAGCAGCCAAGATTTGACAGGGAAAGACAATCAGCCCCAGCATTTT. The V gene is TRBV14, the J gene TRBJ1-5; 7 nucleotides agree with TRBD1. V lost 0 bases to trimming and J lost 3 bases; unmatched junction nucleotides: 8. CDR3 size: 17 residues. Germline CDR1 is SGHDN and CDR2 is FVKESK.

With respect to this clonotype: This may be a read error, as it is one base from a much larger clone. V gene TRBV20-1 combines with J gene TRBJ2-1, with D perhaps matching TRBD1 (6 bases). V was clipped by 8 bases and J by 4 bases, with 15 bases between them. This CDR3 is 13 amino acids long. Germline V gene lookup returns CDR1 DFQATT and CDR2 SNEGSKA (reference sequence). The CDR3 is CSPWDKNYNEQFF. The CDR3 DNA reads as TGCAGTCCTTGGGACAAGAATTACAATGAGCAGTTCTTC.

This clonotype has just a few counts. This rearrangement joins TRBV5-1 to TRBJ2-1, with D possibly being TRBD1 or TRBD2 (5 bases each). CDR3 length: 15 residues. Germline CDR1 SGHRS, CDR2 YFSETQ. V gave up 4 bases and J gave up 4 bases, with 15 bases separating them. DNA of the CDR3: TGCGCCAGCAGCAGGGACCTTACCCCTTACAATGAGCAGTTCTTC. It specifies CASSRDLTPYNEQFF.

The chain is built from TRBV12-3 or TRBV12-4 and TRBJ1-4; D gene uncertain. Trimming removed 7 bases at V and 3 bases at J, with 12 bases between. The CDR3 extends over 14 amino acids. The CDR3: CASKKGSSNEKLFF. In DNA, the CDR3 is TGTGCCAGCAAGAAGGGCTCATCTAATGAAAAACTGTTTTTT.

The chain is built from TRBV19 and TRBJ1-5; TRBD1 aligns across 9 bases. CDR1 and CDR2 (germline): LNHDA, SQIVND (reference sequence). The CDR3 is 15 residues long. The V gene end was trimmed by 4 bases and the J gene end by 2 bases; junction bases not matched to a gene: 3. CDR3 sequence: CASSTTGGGNQPQHF. For the CDR3, the DNA is TGTGCCAGTAGTACGACAGGGGGGGGCAATCAGCCCCAGCATTTT.

J is TRBJ1-6 and V is TRBV25-1, with TRBD1 identical over 7 bases. This CDR3 has 15 residues. V was clipped by 4 bases and J by 7 bases; unmatched bases: 7. In germline, CDR1 is MGHDK, CDR2 SYGVNS. The CDR3 nucleotides are TGTGCCAGCAGTGTCCCCGGGACAGCAAATTCACCCCTCCACTTT. It encodes CASSVPGTANSPLHF.